Listed here is a single T cell receptor (beta chain). The length of the CDR3 is 13 residues. Trimming took 5 bases from V and 7 from J; bases not matched to a gene: 7. CDR1 is SGHTA, CDR2 FQGTGA, per germline. The source of the sample is a study of blood T cell repertoires in COVID-19. About the study: Acute and convalescent COVID-19 specimens originated in the United States, Italy and Spain. Sample material is recorded as cDNA or gDNA derived from T cells, B-cell-depleted T cells, or PBMCs.

Source study methods: By means of reference gene primer amplification, nucleated cell counts were estimated. The repertoire was sequenced with immunoSEQ multiplex PCR; TCRdb's copy has only in-frame clones and lacks some. For V, J and clone size, that table is used; D and trimming come from the DNA. The data hold about 240,000 clones, with roughly 81% observed a single time. V is TRBV7-3 and J is TRBJ1-2; 7 nucleotides align to TRBD1. Sample: peripheral blood. The sequence was collected from a man in his fifties with acute or convalescent COVID-19. CDR3 sequence (DNA): TGTGCCAGCAGCGATCCGACAGGGTCTGGCTACACCTTC. This sequence encodes CASSDPTGSGYTF.